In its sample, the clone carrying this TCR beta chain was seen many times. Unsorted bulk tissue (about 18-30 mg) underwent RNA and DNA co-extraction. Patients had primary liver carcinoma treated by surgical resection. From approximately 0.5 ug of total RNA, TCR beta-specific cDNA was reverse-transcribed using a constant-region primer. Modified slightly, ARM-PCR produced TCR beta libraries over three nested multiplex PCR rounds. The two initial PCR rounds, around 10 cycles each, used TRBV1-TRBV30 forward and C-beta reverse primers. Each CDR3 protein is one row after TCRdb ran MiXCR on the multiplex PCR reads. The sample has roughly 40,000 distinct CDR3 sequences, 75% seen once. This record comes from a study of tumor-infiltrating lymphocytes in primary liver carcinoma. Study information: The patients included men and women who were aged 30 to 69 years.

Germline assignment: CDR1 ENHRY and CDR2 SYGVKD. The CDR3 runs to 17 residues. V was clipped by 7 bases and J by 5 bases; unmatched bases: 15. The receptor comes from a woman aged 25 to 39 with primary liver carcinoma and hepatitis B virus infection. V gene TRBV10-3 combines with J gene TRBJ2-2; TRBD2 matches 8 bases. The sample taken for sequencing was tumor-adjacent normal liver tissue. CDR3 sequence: CAINQPAGENGTGELFF. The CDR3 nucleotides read TGTGCCATCAACCAACCAGCGGGAGAGAATGGAACCGGGGAGCTGTTTTTT.